This T cell receptor beta chain is from a study of blood T cells in healthy people across ages. With a J-beta primer mix and a sample-barcoded 5' primer, a second PCR ran 7 to 11 cycles. A single record per CDR3 protein comes from TCRdb applying MiXCR to the 5' RACE reads. The sample yields hundreds of thousands of distinct CDR3 sequences, 55% to 75% seen once. This clonotype has only one observation. Per the germline V gene, CDR1 is SQVTM and CDR2 is ANQGSEA. Trimming removed 6 bases from V and 2 bases from J, with 16 bases in between. The CDR3 length is 14 residues. This clonotype was sampled from a man in his thirties or forties in good health. V is TRBV29-1 and J is TRBJ1-2; D gene uncertain. The sequencing sample was made of blood. The CDR3 sequence: CSVEDETRNYGYTF. In DNA form, the CDR3 reads TGCAGCGTCGAGGACGAGACAAGAAACTATGGCTACACCTTC.